A single sample is the source of the 3 T cell receptor beta chains below, sequenced in a study of monozygotic twins with inflammatory bowel disease. TCRdb re-called the 5' RACE reads; every CDR3 protein appears as one record, without DNA. Its table records about 300,000 distinct CDR3 sequences. The sample consisted of blood. All receptors derive from a human donor with ulcerative colitis or Crohn's disease, or a healthy co-twin of an affected twin (not recorded which).

This sequence joins TRBV20-1 and TRBJ2-5; without DNA, the TCRdb call of TRBD1 cannot be checked. This CDR3 is 15 amino acids long. The germline V gene encodes CDR1 DFQATT and CDR2 SNEGSKA (reference sequence). This chain's CDR3 is CSAEDSTREQETQYF.

The chain carries TRBV7-2 and TRBJ2-1; TCRdb picks TRBD1, but there is no DNA to check that call. Looked up from germline, CDR1 is SGHTA and CDR2 is FQGNSA. CDR3 length: 15 amino acids. CDR3 amino acids: CASSLGLLRGGEQFF.

This chain connects TRBV11-2 to TRBJ2-3; TCRdb calls TRBD2, which cannot be checked without DNA. Germline values: CDR1 SGHAT, CDR2 FQNNGV. This CDR3 region has 14 residues. The CDR3 region is CSSSDSGSSDTQYF.